The sequence of this T cell receptor beta chain was determined in a study of blood T cell repertoires in COVID-19. Study as a whole: PBMCs, B-cell-depleted T cells, or T cells provided the cDNA or gDNA that made up the material.

CDR1 is SGHKS and CDR2 is YYEKEE in the germline V gene (reference sequence). The CDR3 is 16 amino acids. J gave up 8 bases and V 5 bases, and 17 bases lay outside the gene matches. TCRdb's copy holds only in-frame clones and misses some; the assay was immunoSEQ multiplex PCR. The data show 150,000 to 200,000 clones, 86% seen once. The rearrangement uses TRBV5-5 and TRBJ2-7; 9 bases agree with TRBD2. The origin of this receptor is a woman aged 25-40 years who had recovered from COVID-19. The sample comprised PBMCs or T cells enriched from blood (not recorded which). As DNA, the CDR3 is TGTGCCAGCAGATACGCCGGGACTAGCTCCAATCCACAGCAGTACTTC. Protein: CASRYAGTSSNPQQYF.